The clone carrying this T cell receptor (beta chain) was counted at least ten times. The antigen is not known. TCRdb re-called the reads with MiXCR, one entry per CDR3 protein. The sample records under 850,000 distinct CDR3 sequences, 35% to 45% being singletons. The ends were cut back, 5 bases at V and 2 bases at J, with 4 bases in the middle. This CDR3 spans 11 amino acids. Germline loops: CDR1 MNHNY, CDR2 SVGAGI (reference sequence). The sample is drawn from a study of T cell repertoires in cytomegalovirus infection. Study overall: Indications came from public TCR beta signatures; they pointed to CMV infection and to a matching HLA type. The study, taken as a whole, reports: HLA-C-restricted, CMV-specific TCR beta clonotypes were dominant ex vivo. Cumulative frequency of public TCR beta families picked out carriers of CMV plus the relevant HLA.

The TCR sequence derives from a human donor in good health (CMV status not recorded). Some clones in this sample may be carry-over from other donors' samples. The sequenced sample was PBMCs. V gene TRBV6-6 combines with J gene TRBJ2-7, with D unresolved. CDR3 residues: CASSETYEQYF. CDR3 sequence (DNA): TGTGCCAGCAGTGAGACCTACGAGCAGTACTTC.